These T cell receptor beta chains were read from a single sample in a study of T cells of healthy individuals. TCRdb redid the calling of the 5' RACE reads with MiXCR, one entry per CDR3 protein. The sample holds around 79,000 distinct CDR3 sequences, approximately 4.7% seen once. The receptors derive from a female donor in good health. CDR3s include the opening cysteine and the closing phenylalanine or tryptophan. A D gene is named only where the DNA matches it firmly. Expanded clones get a size class; other rows say once, few or many, or leave the size out.

TRBV7-9	TRBJ2-2	TRBD2	NA	CASRPGGSGRTGGELFF	TGTGCCAGCAGACCCGGGGGGAGCGGGAGGACCGGCGGGGAGCTGTTTTTT
TRBV7-2	TRBJ2-5	TRBD1	many	CASSFPRTGGESPETQYF	TGTGCCAGCAGCTTTCCCCGGACAGGGGGCGAGAGTCCGGAGACCCAGTACTTC
TRBV4-1	TRBJ2-1	NA	many	CASSQLLREREQFF	TGCGCCAGCAGCCAACTCCTCCGGGAGAGGGAGCAGTTCTTC
TRBV13	TRBJ2-7	NA	many	CASSADGRYEQYF	TGTGCCAGCAGCGCGGACGGTCGCTACGAGCAGTACTTC
TRBV4-3	TRBJ2-1	NA	few	CASSQDERRPEQFF	TGCGCCAGCAGCCAAGATGAGAGGCGTCCTGAGCAGTTCTTC
TRBV7-8	TRBJ2-7	NA	many	CASSLAQGSTYEQYF	TGTGCCAGCAGCTTAGCGCAGGGTAGCACCTACGAGCAGTACTTC
TRBV20-1	TRBJ1-1	TRBD1	many	CSASLQGSDTEAFF	TGCAGTGCTAGCCTACAGGGGAGTGACACTGAAGCTTTCTTT
TRBV6-2/TRBV6-3	TRBJ2-3	TRBD1	NA	CASRLDRGTDTQYF	TGTGCCAGCAGATTAGACAGGGGCACAGATACGCAGTATTTT
TRBV18	TRBJ1-1	TRBD1	many	CASSLSGTGGTTEAFF	TGTGCCAGCTCGCTTTCCGGGACAGGGGGCACGACTGAAGCTTTCTTT
TRBV7-9	TRBJ2-7	TRBD2	few	CASSLRLAGPPYEQYF	TGTGCCAGCAGCTTAAGGCTAGCGGGTCCGCCCTACGAGCAGTACTTC
TRBV7-2	TRBJ2-2	NA	many	CASSFRGPGTGELFF	TGTGCCAGCAGCTTTCGGGGGCCGGGCACCGGGGAGCTGTTTTTT
TRBV10-3	TRBJ1-5	TRBD1	many	CAISEYPGTVASNQPQHF	TGTGCCATCAGTGAGTACCCCGGGACAGTGGCCTCAAATCAGCCCCAGCATTTT